This is a list of T cell receptor beta chains from one sample in a study of blood T cell repertoires in COVID-19. Produced via immunoSEQ multiplex PCR; TCRdb's table is partial and in-frame only. The sample yields about 70,000 clones, 75% to 90% seen once. The sample taken for sequencing was peripheral blood. The receptor set was obtained from a human donor in a cohort sampled during active COVID-19. Both conserved end residues are part of each CDR3. The order of the fields is J gene, V gene, clone size, D gene, CDR3 protein, CDR3 DNA. D genes are given only for firm matches. Not all rows give a size; the values are once, few, many and, for expanded clones, a class.

TRBJ2-5,TRBV30,-,-,CAWAPGGGGTQYF,TGTGCCTGGGCCCCGGGGGGCGGAGGGACCCAGTACTTC
TRBJ2-7,TRBV6-5,once,TRBD1,CASSLQGVIYEQYF,TGTGCCAGCAGTTTACAGGGGGTCATCTACGAGCAGTACTTC
TRBJ2-7,TRBV9,-,TRBD2,CASSASGGAGSYEQYF,TGTGCCAGCAGCGCGAGCGGGGGGGCCGGTTCCTACGAGCAGTACTTC
TRBJ2-5,TRBV7-9,-,TRBD1,CASSRDRGRETQYF,TGTGCCAGCAGCCGAGACAGGGGGCGAGAGACCCAGTACTTC
TRBJ1-1,TRBV3-1/TRBV3-2,-,-,CASSQSTGQNRDFF,TGTGCCAGCAGCCAATCTACCGGGCAAAACAGGGATTTCTTT
TRBJ1-2,TRBV5-4,-,TRBD1,CASSSGQGLYGYTF,TGTGCCAGCAGCTCCGGACAGGGCCTATATGGCTACACCTTC
TRBJ2-5,TRBV5-4,-,TRBD1,CASSLFGTGRGETQYF,TGTGCCAGCAGCTTGTTCGGGACAGGGAGGGGCGAGACCCAGTACTTC
TRBJ1-4,TRBV6-6,-,TRBD1,CASSPAPGQGTNEKLFF,TGTGCCAGCAGTCCGGCCCCGGGACAGGGCACTAATGAAAAACTGTTTTTT
TRBJ2-1,TRBV18,-,-,CASSRTGYNEQFF,TGTGCCAGCTCCCGTACGGGGTACAATGAGCAGTTCTTC
TRBJ2-3,TRBV15,-,TRBD2,CARADLAGGTDTQYF,TGTGCCAGAGCGGACTTAGCGGGTGGCACAGATACGCAGTATTTT
TRBJ2-5,TRBV9,-,TRBD2,CASSVGTSGGLGDRKTQYF,TGTGCCAGCAGCGTAGGAACCAGCGGGGGGCTTGGCGATAGGAAGACCCAGTACTTC
TRBJ2-7,TRBV5-5,-,TRBD1,CASSWDSDPLYEQYF,TGTGCCAGCAGCTGGGACAGCGACCCGTTATACGAGCAGTACTTC
TRBJ1-6,TRBV7-8,once,-,CASSSLLDTINSPLHF,TGTGCCAGCAGCTCCCTATTGGACACGATTAATTCACCCCTCCACTTT
TRBJ1-4,TRBV11-2,-,-,CASSLRGGGDPRMFF,TGTGCCAGCAGCTTACGGGGGGGTGGCGACCCCCGAATGTTTTTT
TRBJ2-3,TRBV18,-,-,CASSPGQYTDTQYF,TGTGCCAGCTCACCGGGGCAGTACACAGATACGCAGTATTTT
TRBJ1-6,TRBV19,-,TRBD1,CASSTAGTGGNSPLHF,TGTGCCAGTAGTACCGCAGGGACAGGGGGTAATTCACCCCTCCACTTT
TRBJ1-4,TRBV2,-,-,CASSDRVTEKLFF,TGTGCCAGCAGTGACAGGGTAACCGAAAAACTGTTTTTT
TRBJ1-2,TRBV10-3,once,-,CAISPGDYGYTF,TGTGCCATCTCCCCAGGGGACTATGGCTACACCTTC
TRBJ1-1,TRBV6-6,-,TRBD1,CASSFLRTGNTEAFF,TGTGCCAGCAGTTTCCTCAGGACAGGGAACACTGAAGCTTTCTTT
TRBJ1-1,TRBV19,-,TRBD1,CASIDGYRGMNTEAFF,TGTGCCAGTATCGATGGTTACAGGGGGATGAACACTGAAGCTTTCTTT
TRBJ1-6,TRBV27,-,-,CASSLFPLLEGSPLHF,TGTGCCAGCAGTTTATTCCCTTTACTTGAGGGCTCACCCCTCCACTTT
TRBJ1-5,TRBV28,once,-,CASRRSGGSQPQHF,TGTGCCAGCCGCCGGAGCGGGGGGAGTCAGCCCCAGCATTTT
TRBJ2-5,TRBV9,few,TRBD2,CASSVFPSGGQETQYF,TGTGCCAGCAGCGTGTTTCCCTCGGGGGGGCAGGAGACCCAGTACTTC
TRBJ1-1,TRBV19,-,-,CASSIGQQNTEAFF,TGTGCCAGTAGTATCGGACAGCAGAACACTGAAGCTTTCTTT
TRBJ1-5,TRBV28,-,TRBD1,CASSSRTGMRHSNQPQHF,TGTGCCAGCAGTTCGCGGACAGGGATGAGGCATAGCAATCAGCCCCAGCATTTT
TRBJ1-2,TRBV29-1,-,TRBD1,CSAKLLGQGPYGYTF,TGCAGCGCCAAGTTGTTGGGACAGGGTCCCTATGGCTACACCTTC
TRBJ1-6,TRBV6-5,-,-,CASSRYNSPLHF,TGTGCCAGCAGCCGTTATAATTCACCCCTCCACTTT
TRBJ1-4,TRBV5-4,once,-,CASSLYRATNEKLFF,TGTGCCAGCAGCTTATATCGGGCAACTAATGAAAAACTGTTTTTT
TRBJ2-1,TRBV5-6,-,-,CASILRGAWNEQFF,TGTGCCAGCATTCTCAGGGGGGCATGGAATGAGCAGTTCTTC
TRBJ1-2,TRBV7-3,-,TRBD1,CASSPGQGDYGYTF,TGTGCCAGCAGCCCAGGACAGGGGGACTATGGCTACACCTTC
TRBJ1-2,TRBV7-9,-,TRBD1,CASSPGTVPFYTF,TGTGCCAGCAGTCCCGGGACAGTCCCATTTTACACCTTC
TRBJ2-3,TRBV5-1,-,TRBD1,CASSPDSGTGKDTQYF,TGCGCCAGCAGCCCCGACTCCGGGACAGGGAAAGATACGCAGTATTTT
TRBJ1-6,TRBV6-2/TRBV6-3,-,-,CASSYNGFSYNSPLHF,TGTGCCAGCAGTTACAACGGGTTCTCCTATAATTCACCCCTCCACTTT
TRBJ1-2,TRBV24-1,-,TRBD1,CATSDTRQGHGYTF,TGTGCCACCAGTGATACACGACAGGGCCATGGCTACACCTTC
TRBJ1-2,TRBV5-6,-,TRBD1,CASSQTGSGYTF,TGTGCCAGCAGCCAGACAGGGAGCGGCTACACCTTC
TRBJ1-2,TRBV7-2,-,-,CASSLAVRAGGYTF,TGTGCCAGCAGCTTAGCGGTCCGGGCGGGTGGCTACACCTTC
TRBJ1-1,TRBV6-5,few,TRBD1,CASSYPTGGNTEAFF,TGTGCCAGCAGTTACCCGACAGGGGGGAACACTGAAGCTTTCTTT
TRBJ2-1,TRBV6-6,once,-,CASSPGHRREYNEQFF,TGTGCCAGCAGCCCCGGACACCGACGGGAGTACAATGAGCAGTTCTTC
TRBJ1-2,TRBV7-2,few,TRBD1,CASSPRDRARANYGYTF,TGTGCCAGCAGCCCCCGGGACAGGGCTAGAGCTAACTATGGCTACACCTTC
TRBJ2-1,TRBV2,-,TRBD2,CASSEGGGTLYNEQFF,TGTGCCAGCAGTGAAGGCGGGGGGACCTTATACAATGAGCAGTTCTTC
TRBJ2-7,TRBV12-5,-,TRBD1,CASGRDSHEQYF,TGTGCTAGTGGTCGGGACAGTCACGAGCAGTACTTC
TRBJ2-1,TRBV4-1,-,TRBD2,CASSQVDLGLGSNNEQFF,TGCGCCAGCAGCCAAGTCGACCTGGGACTAGGATCTAACAATGAGCAGTTCTTC
TRBJ2-1,TRBV4-3,-,TRBD2,CASSQDQAGVSSYNEQFF,TGCGCCAGCAGCCAAGATCAGGCGGGGGTTAGCTCCTACAATGAGCAGTTCTTC
TRBJ1-1,TRBV7-9,once,-,CASSYRGSGDPEAFF,TGTGCCAGCAGCTATAGGGGGAGTGGTGACCCTGAAGCTTTCTTT
TRBJ2-2,TRBV5-4,-,TRBD2,CASTNPGLAGTGELFF,TGTGCCAGCACCAACCCGGGACTAGCGGGGACCGGGGAGCTGTTTTTT
TRBJ1-6,TRBV2,-,TRBD1,CASSEQGGSPLHF,TGTGCCAGCAGTGAACAGGGGGGCTCACCCCTCCACTTT
TRBJ1-2,TRBV6-6,-,-,CASSYSVRAANYGYTF,TGTGCCAGCAGTTACTCGGTGAGGGCCGCTAACTATGGCTACACCTTC
TRBJ2-5,TRBV7-3,-,TRBD2,CASSPRGTSVETQYF,TGTGCCAGCAGCCCCCGCGGGACTAGTGTAGAGACCCAGTACTTC
TRBJ2-2,TRBV5-1,-,-,CASSLRDSRVSTGELFF,TGCGCCAGCAGCTTGCGGGATAGCCGAGTGAGCACCGGGGAGCTGTTTTTT
TRBJ1-2,TRBV10-3,once,-,CAISESPSGYGYTF,TGTGCCATCAGTGAGTCGCCCTCAGGGTATGGCTACACCTTC
TRBJ1-1,TRBV19,-,TRBD1,CASSAGQGYTEAFF,TGTGCCAGTAGTGCCGGACAGGGGTACACTGAAGCTTTCTTT
TRBJ2-3,TRBV2,-,TRBD2,CASSEGAGGRGDTQYF,TGTGCCAGCAGTGAAGGAGCGGGGGGCCGTGGTGATACGCAGTATTTT
TRBJ2-7,TRBV19,-,-,CASSIGAAGSYEQYF,TGTGCCAGTAGTATTGGGGCGGCCGGCTCCTACGAGCAGTACTTC
TRBJ1-4,TRBV21-1,-,-,CASSKEQGAKLFF,TGTGCCAGCAGCAAAGAACAGGGGGCGAAACTGTTTTTT
TRBJ2-5,TRBV19,-,TRBD2,CASSIDGWLAGGQETQYF,TGTGCCAGTAGTATAGATGGTTGGCTAGCGGGGGGCCAAGAGACCCAGTACTTC
TRBJ1-4,TRBV4-1,few,TRBD1,CASSQGRDRARNEKLFF,TGCGCCAGCAGCCAAGGCCGGGACAGGGCCCGGAATGAAAAACTGTTTTTT
TRBJ1-1,TRBV10-3,-,-,CAISDLTATEAFF,TGTGCCATCAGCGACCTCACGGCGACAGAAGCTTTCTTT
TRBJ1-1,TRBV6-5,once,TRBD1,CASRDRGAGDTEAFF,TGTGCCAGCAGGGACAGGGGAGCAGGGGACACTGAAGCTTTCTTT
TRBJ2-3,TRBV19,-,TRBD1,CASSIGQAPKTDTQYF,TGTGCCAGTAGTATCGGACAGGCCCCTAAAACAGATACGCAGTATTTT
TRBJ1-2,TRBV15,-,-,CATSRDRLINYGYTF,TGTGCCACCAGCAGAGACAGGCTGATCAACTATGGCTACACCTTC